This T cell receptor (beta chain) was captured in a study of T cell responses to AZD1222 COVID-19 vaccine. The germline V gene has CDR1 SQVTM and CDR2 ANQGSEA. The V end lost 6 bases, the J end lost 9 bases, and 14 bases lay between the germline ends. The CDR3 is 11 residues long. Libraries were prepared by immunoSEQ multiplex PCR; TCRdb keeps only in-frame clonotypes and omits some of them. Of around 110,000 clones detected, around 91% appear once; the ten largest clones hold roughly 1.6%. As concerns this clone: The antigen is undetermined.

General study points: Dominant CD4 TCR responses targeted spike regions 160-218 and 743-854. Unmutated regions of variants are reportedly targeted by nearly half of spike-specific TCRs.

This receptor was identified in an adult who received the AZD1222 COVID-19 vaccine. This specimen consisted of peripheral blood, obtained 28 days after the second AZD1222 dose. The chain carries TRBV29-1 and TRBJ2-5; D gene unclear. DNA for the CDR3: TGCAGCGTAGAGGTCACCCGGGCCCAGTACTTC. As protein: CSVEVTRAQYF.